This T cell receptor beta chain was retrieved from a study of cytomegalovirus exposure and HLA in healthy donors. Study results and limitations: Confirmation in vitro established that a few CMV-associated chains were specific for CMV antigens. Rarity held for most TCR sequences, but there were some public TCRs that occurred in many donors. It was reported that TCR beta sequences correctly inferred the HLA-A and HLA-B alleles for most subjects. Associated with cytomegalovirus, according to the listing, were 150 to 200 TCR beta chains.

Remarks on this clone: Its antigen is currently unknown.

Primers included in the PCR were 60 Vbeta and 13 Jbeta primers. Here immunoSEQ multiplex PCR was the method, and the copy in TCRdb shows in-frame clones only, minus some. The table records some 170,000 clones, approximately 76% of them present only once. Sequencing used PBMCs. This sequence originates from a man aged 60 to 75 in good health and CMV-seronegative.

The CDR3 spells CASSAGLLPSGNTIYF. CDR3 coding DNA: TGTGCCAGCAGCGCCGGACTTCTCCCCTCTGGAAACACCATATATTTT. The rearrangement uses TRBV7-2 and TRBJ1-3; no definite D call. Trimming left V 5 bases short and J 0 bases short, with 14 bases between. This CDR3 region has 16 residues. In germline, CDR1 is SGHTA, CDR2 FQGNSA.